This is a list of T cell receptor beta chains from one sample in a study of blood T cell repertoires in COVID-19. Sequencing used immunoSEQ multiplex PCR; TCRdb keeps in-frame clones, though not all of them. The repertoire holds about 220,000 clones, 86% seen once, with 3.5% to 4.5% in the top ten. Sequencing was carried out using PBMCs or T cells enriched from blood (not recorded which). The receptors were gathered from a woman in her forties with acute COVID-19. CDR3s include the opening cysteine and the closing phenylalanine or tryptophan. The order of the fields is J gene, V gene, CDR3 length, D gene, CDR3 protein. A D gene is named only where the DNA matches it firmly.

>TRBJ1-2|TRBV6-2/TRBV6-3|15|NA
CASSVLAGAPYGYTF
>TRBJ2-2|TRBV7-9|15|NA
CASTLSVSSPVGLFF
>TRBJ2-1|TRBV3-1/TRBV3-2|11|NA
CASSLSNEQFF
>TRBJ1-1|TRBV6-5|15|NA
CASRKGETRNTEAFF
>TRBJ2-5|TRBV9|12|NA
CASSDGVETQYF
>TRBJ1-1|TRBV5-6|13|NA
CASSRSRVTEAFF
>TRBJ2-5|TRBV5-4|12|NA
CASSSPPGTQYF
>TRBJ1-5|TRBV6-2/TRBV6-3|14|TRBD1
CASSRGQANQPQHF
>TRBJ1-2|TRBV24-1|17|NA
CATSDLGQLIRNYGYTF
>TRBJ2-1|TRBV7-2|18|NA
CASSLTVKRGSFYNEQFF
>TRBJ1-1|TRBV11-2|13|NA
CASSFQGGTEAFF
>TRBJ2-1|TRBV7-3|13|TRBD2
CASSGLAGDEQFF
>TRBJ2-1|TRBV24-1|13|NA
CATSDLLRGEQFF
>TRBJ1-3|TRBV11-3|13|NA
CASSLSSGNTIYF
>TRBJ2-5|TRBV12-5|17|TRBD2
CASGHYLGLAPYETQYF
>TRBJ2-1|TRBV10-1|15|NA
CASSESALTYNEQFF
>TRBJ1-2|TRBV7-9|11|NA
CASSLTYGYTF
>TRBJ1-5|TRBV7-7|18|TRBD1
CASSSVGTGNVSNQPQHF
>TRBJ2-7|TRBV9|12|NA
CASSDPGYEQYF
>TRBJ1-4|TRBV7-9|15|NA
CASSKTRAPNEKLFF
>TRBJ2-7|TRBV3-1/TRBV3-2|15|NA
CASSQSGPLSGEQYF
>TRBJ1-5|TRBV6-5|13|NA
CACGDGGNQPQHF
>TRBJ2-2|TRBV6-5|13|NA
CASSRENTGELFF
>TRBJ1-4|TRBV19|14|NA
CASSIGPAPEKLFF
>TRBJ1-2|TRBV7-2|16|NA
CASSLAAGTSNYGYTF